This is a list of T cell receptor beta chains from one sample in a study of blood T cell repertoires in COVID-19. Sequencing used immunoSEQ multiplex PCR; TCRdb keeps in-frame clones, though not all of them. Among tens of thousands of clones listed, more than 90% were seen once. The sample comprised peripheral blood. Receptors were obtained from a human donor in a cohort sampled during active COVID-19. Each CDR3 is given without its conserved first and last residue. A D gene is named only where the DNA matches it firmly.

d_call	v_call	j_call	cdr3_length	cdr3_aa
-	TRBV19	TRBJ1-2	13	ASSISRDSNYGYT
TRBD1	TRBV10-3	TRBJ2-3	11	AIRTQGADTQY
TRBD1	TRBV6-2/TRBV6-3	TRBJ2-3	10	ASSGDRDTQY
TRBD1	TRBV5-4	TRBJ1-4	16	ASSSGQGASATNEKLF
-	TRBV5-4	TRBJ1-2	13	ASSFFEGVSYGYT
-	TRBV2	TRBJ1-1	14	ASKGPGGARGTEAF
-	TRBV27	TRBJ2-1	11	ASSEGYYNEQF
TRBD2	TRBV2	TRBJ2-4	15	ASSDSAGEVAKNIQY
-	TRBV9	TRBJ1-1	11	ASSALLGTPAF
-	TRBV6-1	TRBJ2-2	13	ASSDEEGASGELF
-	TRBV30	TRBJ2-1	12	AWRRGGRGNEQF
-	TRBV3-1/TRBV3-2	TRBJ1-6	13	ASSPRDKNGSPLH
TRBD2	TRBV5-4	TRBJ2-3	14	ASSLEAGVLTDTQY
TRBD1	TRBV27	TRBJ2-4	13	ASAKQGLAKNIQY
-	TRBV9	TRBJ1-3	13	ASSVGGQPGNTIY
-	TRBV6-4	TRBJ2-1	13	ASSDRAAGYNEQF
-	TRBV5-6	TRBJ1-6	10	ASSLFSEGLH
-	TRBV19	TRBJ2-1	13	ASSKLRGANNEQF
TRBD2	TRBV27	TRBJ2-1	13	ASSLTSGLYHEQF
TRBD2	TRBV5-4	TRBJ2-1	14	ASSWMTSGAYNEQF
TRBD1	TRBV13	TRBJ2-5	12	ASSLDRDQETQY
-	TRBV5-1	TRBJ2-3	12	ASSQSTDSHTQY
-	TRBV5-1	TRBJ2-5	13	ASSTKAGLKETQY
-	TRBV10-1	TRBJ2-5	12	ASSGTRAGGTQY
-	TRBV3-1/TRBV3-2	TRBJ2-2	14	ASSQIRGAGTGELF